The 9 T cell receptor beta chains in this list originate from one sample, sequenced in a study of shared clonotypes between healthy human individuals. The table came from immunoSEQ multiplex PCR; TCRdb's copy has only in-frame clones and leaves some out. Among about 1 million clones listed, more than 60% were seen once. Sequencing input: memory CD4+ T cells sorted from blood. Subset indicated: CD45RA-negative fraction. These receptors all stem from a man younger than 30 in good health.

The V gene is TRBV2, the J gene TRBJ2-3; D unclear. The CDR3 runs 15 residues. Trimming cost V 2 bases and J 0 bases, with 9 bases left between them. The V gene's germline CDR1 is SNHLY and CDR2 FYNNEI. CDR3 region: CASSERAASTDTQYF. Written as DNA, the CDR3 is TGTGCCAGCAGTGAAAGGGCCGCCAGCACAGATACGCAGTATTTT.

This chain joins TRBV6-5 and TRBJ2-5; D perhaps matches TRBD1 (5 bases). CDR1 and CDR2 (germline): MNHEY, SVGAGI. This CDR3 has 13 residues. The V end lost 5 bases, the J end lost 5 bases, and 12 bases lay between the germline ends. CDR3 residues: CASSRQTTETQYF. CDR3 in DNA: TGTGCCAGCAGTAGACAGACGACGGAGACCCAGTACTTC.

The genes are TRBV13 and TRBJ2-2; 11 nucleotides align to TRBD1. Germline trimming cut 5 bases from V and 4 bases from J; bases unmatched to any gene: 3. CDR1 and CDR2 (germline): PRHDT, FYEKMQ (reference sequence). The CDR3 consists of 15 residues. This CDR3 is CASSRGTGGTGELFF. CDR3 nucleotides: TGTGCCAGCAGCCGAGGGACAGGGGGCACCGGGGAGCTGTTTTTT.

The rearrangement links TRBV28 to TRBJ2-7; 8 bases map to TRBD2. The germline CDR1 and CDR2 sequences are MDHEN and SYDVKM. This CDR3 has 14 amino acids. With 3 bases clipped from V and 2 bases from J, the junction kept 3 bases outside the gene matches. The CDR3 coding sequence is TGTGCCAGCAGTTTGGGACTAGATCCCTACGAGCAGTACTTC. Translated, it gives CASSLGLDPYEQYF.

On this clone itself: The sample contains more than one DNA sequence encoding this CDR3. The J gene is TRBJ2-3, the V gene TRBV20-1; D is uncertain. Germline assignment: CDR1 DFQATT and CDR2 SNEGSKA (reference sequence). The CDR3 length is 10 residues. Trimming left V 5 bases short and J 3 bases short, with 3 bases between. CDR3 DNA: TGCAGTGCTGGGACAGATACGCAGTATTTT. As protein: CSAGTDTQYF.

Only one count was recorded for this clone. The V and J genes are TRBV6-6 and TRBJ2-3; 9 bases match TRBD2. This CDR3 region has 15 residues. The germline gives CDR1 MNHNY, CDR2 SVGAGI (reference sequence). The CDR3 is CALSWASGAGDTQYF. CDR3 bases: TGTGCTCTCTCGTGGGCTAGCGGGGCGGGAGATACGCAGTATTTT.

The chain couples TRBV7-9 to TRBJ2-5; possibly TRBD1 or TRBD2 for D (5 bases each). This CDR3 is 14 amino acids long. Germline loops: CDR1 SEHNR, CDR2 FQNEAQ (reference sequence). Trimming stripped 1 base from V and 4 bases from J, with 10 bases between. The CDR3 DNA sequence: TGTGCCAGCAGCTTAGACCGGGACCTAGAGACCCAGTACTTC. Its translation is CASSLDRDLETQYF.

This clone was seen a few times. The chain couples TRBV25-1 to TRBJ2-3; 12 bases are a match to TRBD1. Trimming took 4 bases from V and 6 from J; bases not matched to a gene: 2. The CDR3 runs to 14 residues. Per germline, CDR1 MGHDK and CDR2 SYGVNS. CDR3 in amino acids: CASSGDRGLDTQYF. The CDR3 DNA sequence: TGTGCCAGCAGTGGGGACAGGGGGCTGGATACGCAGTATTTT.

The rearrangement links TRBV10-3 to TRBJ1-2; a possible D gene is TRBD1 (6 bases). V lost 10 bases, J lost 2 bases, and 17 bases lay in between. The CDR3 has 14 amino acids. Germline CDR1 ENHRY, CDR2 SYGVKD. The CDR3 loop is CASTQGGSNYGYTF. DNA of the CDR3: TGTGCCAGCACTCAAGGGGGTTCCAACTATGGCTACACCTTC.